These 16 T cell receptor beta chains share one sample of origin, sequenced in a study of CD8+ T cells in alopecia areata. cDNA serving as the sequencing template came from extracted, reverse transcribed RNA. Repertoires were generated with immunoSEQ multiplex PCR, while TCRdb's copy carries only in-frame clones and drops some. The repertoire has 35,000 to 50,000 clones, around three fifths of them found once; the top ten carry about 20%. Treatment defined: oral pan-JAK inhibitor, 5-10 mg twice daily. The sequencing used CD8+ T cells sorted from blood, collected at week 4, from a patient treated with tofacitinib. The receptors derive from a human donor with alopecia areata.

The chain combines TRBV19 with TRBJ2-7; 11 bases agree with TRBD2. The J segment lost 6 bases and the V segment lost 4 bases, leaving 8 bases of the junction unmatched. The length of the CDR3 is 15 residues. Germline V gene lookup returns CDR1 LNHDA and CDR2 SQIVND (reference sequence). The CDR3 DNA is TGTGCCAGTAGTAGCGTGGCTAGCGGGGGGAGCGAGCAGTACTTC. Translating it yields CASSSVASGGSEQYF.

About this clone: Sequence at one end of the junction differs from germline and may be a read error. This sequence joins TRBV7-9 and TRBJ1-1, with a possible D match to TRBD1 (6 bases). Germline CDR1 SEHNR, CDR2 FQNEAQ (reference sequence). This CDR3 region has 12 residues. The CDR3 is CASSLAGRGSDF. The CDR3 DNA reads TGTGCCAGCAGCTTAGCGGGGAGGGGGAGCGACTTT.

This sequence joins TRBV5-1 and TRBJ2-5; TRBD2 matches at 10 bases. The length of the CDR3 is 16 residues. V shed 4 bases and J 5 bases; nucleotides not matched to a gene: 11. In germline, CDR1 is SGHRS, CDR2 YFSETQ. The CDR3 region has the DNA TGCGCCAGCAGCCCGACTAAAGCGGGGGGGTTGGAGACCCAGTACTTC. This encodes CASSPTKAGGLETQYF.

The J gene is TRBJ2-3, the V gene TRBV28, with D possibly matching TRBD1 (6 bases). This CDR3 has 14 amino acids. V was cut by 8 bases and J by 2 bases, with 14 bases left in between. Germline values: CDR1 MDHEN, CDR2 SYDVKM. CDR3 bases: TGTGCCAGCTCTGGTCGGGACAACACAGATACGCAGTATTTT. It encodes CASSGRDNTDTQYF.

The gene calls are TRBV2 and TRBJ2-7, with a weak D call TRBD2 (6 bases). Trimming shortened V by 1 base and J by 3 bases, and 7 bases separated the two germline ends. The germline gives CDR1 SNHLY, CDR2 FYNNEI. The CDR3 has 13 amino acids. The CDR3 loop reads CASSEGLGYEQYF. CDR3 sequence (DNA): TGTGCCAGCAGTGAAGGACTAGGCTACGAGCAGTACTTC.

This clone is medium-sized in the sample. CDR3 protein: CSVGGSRVGELFF. CDR3 DNA sequence: TGCAGCGTTGGAGGCAGTCGGGTCGGGGAGCTGTTTTTT. This sequence joins TRBV29-1 and TRBJ2-2, with D hard to call. The germline CDR1 and CDR2 sequences are SQVTM and ANQGSEA. The V end lost 4 bases, the J end lost 7 bases, and 13 bases lay between the germline ends. CDR3 size: 13 residues.

The chain employs TRBV29-1 and TRBJ2-7, with unresolved D. The CDR3 has 12 residues. Trimming pared 6 bases from V and 4 bases from J, leaving 13 bases between. Germline V gene lookup returns CDR1 SQVTM and CDR2 ANQGSEA. CDR3 DNA sequence: TGCAGCGTCGTCTGGCAGAGTTACGAGCAGTACTTC. It is translated as CSVVWQSYEQYF.

This clone was counted a single time. The gene calls are TRBV2 and TRBJ1-1; 9 positions match TRBD1. Losses at the gene ends were 6 bases for V and 11 bases for J; bases not matched to a gene: 1. Looked up from germline, CDR1 is SNHLY and CDR2 is FYNNEI. CDR3 size: 10 residues. For the CDR3, the DNA is TGTGCCAGCAGAGGACAGGGGGCTTTCTTT. Protein sequence: CASRGQGAFF.

This clone was picked up a small number of times. This CDR3 is also generated by other DNA sequences in the sample. The V gene is TRBV29-1, the J gene TRBJ2-2; D remains unclear. Trimming stripped 4 bases from V and 2 bases from J, with 5 bases between. In germline, CDR1 is SQVTM, CDR2 ANQGSEA. The CDR3 sequence is 12 residues long. This CDR3 is CSVAINTGELFF. The DNA of the CDR3 is TGCAGCGTTGCCATTAACACCGGGGAGCTGTTTTTT.

This clone was seen only a few times. This chain connects TRBV10-3 to TRBJ1-2; tentatively, D is TRBD1 (6 bases). The CDR3 loop spans 19 amino acids. Deletions cut 6 bases from V and 4 bases from J, with 30 bases between. Looked up from germline, CDR1 is ENHRY and CDR2 is SYGVKD. As DNA, the CDR3 is TGTGCCATCAGGCCTACCTCCGATCAACAGAACATCAGGGGCTATGGCTACACCTTC. Protein: CAIRPTSDQQNIRGYGYTF.

This chain joins TRBV2 and TRBJ2-2; TRBD2 agrees at 11 bases. Germline lookup yields CDR1 SNHLY and CDR2 FYNNEI. This CDR3 comprises 16 residues. After removal of 10 bases from V and 0 bases from J, the junction contained 7 bases not matched to a gene. The CDR3 region has the DNA TGTGCCACCTCCACTAGCGGGGGATCGAACACCGGGGAGCTGTTTTTT. Its protein product is CATSTSGGSNTGELFF.

This clone was seen once. The chain combines TRBV2 with TRBJ2-7; D remains ambiguous. Germline assignment: CDR1 SNHLY and CDR2 FYNNEI. With 7 bases removed from V and 0 bases from J, the gap between germline ends came to 10 bases. There are 13 residues in the CDR3. The CDR3 DNA reads TGTGCCAGCATAGGAACAGACTCCTACGAGCAGTACTTC. This sequence encodes CASIGTDSYEQYF.

The V gene is TRBV5-1, the J gene TRBJ2-1; D unclear. This CDR3 spans 14 amino acids. Trimming cost V 7 bases and J 0 bases, with 11 bases left between them. CDR1 and CDR2 from the germline V gene are SGHRS and YFSETQ. The chain's CDR3 is CASGFGYSYNEQFF. As DNA, the CDR3 is TGCGCCAGCGGATTCGGGTACTCCTACAATGAGCAGTTCTTC.

The chain links TRBV7-2 to TRBJ2-2; no firm D call. The CDR3 sequence is 13 residues long. CDR1 and CDR2 from the germline V gene are SGHTA and FQGNSA. V lost 1 base to trimming and J lost 6 bases, with 6 bases between them. The CDR3 DNA reads TGTGCCAGCAGCTTAGGGTTGGCCGGGGAGCTGTTTTTT. Its protein product is CASSLGLAGELFF.

The chain recombines TRBV13 with TRBJ2-7; TRBD1 matches 8 bases. Per the germline V gene, CDR1 is PRHDT and CDR2 is FYEKMQ (reference sequence). The CDR3 contains 14 residues. The V segment lost 5 bases and the J segment 4 bases; nucleotides outside the gene matches: 7. This CDR3 is CASSLRDRTYEQYF. The CDR3 DNA reads TGTGCCAGCAGCCTGCGGGACAGGACATACGAGCAGTACTTC.

The chain is built from TRBV5-1 and TRBJ2-3, with D possibly matching TRBD2 (6 bases). The CDR3 is 14 amino acids. Germline values: CDR1 SGHRS, CDR2 YFSETQ. V lost 7 bases, J lost 2 bases, and 14 bases lay in between. The CDR3 protein is CASAVWGDTDTQYF. CDR3 DNA sequence: TGCGCCAGCGCGGTCTGGGGGGACACAGATACGCAGTATTTT.